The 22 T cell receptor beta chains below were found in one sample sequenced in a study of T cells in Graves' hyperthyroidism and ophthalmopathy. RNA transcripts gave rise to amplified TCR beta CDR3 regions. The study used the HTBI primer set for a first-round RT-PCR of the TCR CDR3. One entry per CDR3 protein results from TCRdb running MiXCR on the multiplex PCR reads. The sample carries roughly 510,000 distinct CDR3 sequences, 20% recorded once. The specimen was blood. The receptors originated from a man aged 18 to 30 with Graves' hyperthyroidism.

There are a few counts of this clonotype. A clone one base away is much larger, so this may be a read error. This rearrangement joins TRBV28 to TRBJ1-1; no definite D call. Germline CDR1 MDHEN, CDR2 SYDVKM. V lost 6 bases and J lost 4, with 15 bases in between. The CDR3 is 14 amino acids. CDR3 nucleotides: TGTGCCAGCAGGCCGAGACAAACTTTCACTGAAGCTTTCTTT. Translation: CASRPRQTFTEAFF.

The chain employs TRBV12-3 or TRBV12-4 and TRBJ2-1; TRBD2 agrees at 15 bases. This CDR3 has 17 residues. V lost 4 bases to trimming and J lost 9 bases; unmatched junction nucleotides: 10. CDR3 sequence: CASSSRTSGGAFGEQFF. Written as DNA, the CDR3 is TGTGCCAGCAGTTCACGGACTAGCGGGGGGGCTTTTGGTGAGCAGTTCTTC.

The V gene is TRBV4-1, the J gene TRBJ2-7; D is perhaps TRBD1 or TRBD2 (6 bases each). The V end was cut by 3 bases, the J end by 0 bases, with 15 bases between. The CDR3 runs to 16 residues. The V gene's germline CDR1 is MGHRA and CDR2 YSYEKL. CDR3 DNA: TGCGCCAGCAGCCAGAGGGAGACGGGGGCCTCCTACGAGCAGTACTTC. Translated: CASSQRETGASYEQYF.

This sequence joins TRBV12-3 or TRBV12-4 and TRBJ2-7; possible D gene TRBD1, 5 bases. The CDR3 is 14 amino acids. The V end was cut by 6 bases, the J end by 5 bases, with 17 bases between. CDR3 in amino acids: CASSPRRQGNEQYF. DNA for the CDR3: TGTGCCAGCAGCCCAAGGCGGCAGGGAAACGAGCAGTACTTC.

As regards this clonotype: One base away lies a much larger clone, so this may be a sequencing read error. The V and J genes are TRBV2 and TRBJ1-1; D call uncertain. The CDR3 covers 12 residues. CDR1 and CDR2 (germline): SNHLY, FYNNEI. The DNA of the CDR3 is TGTGCCAGCAGTGATCCCCCGACTGAAGCTTGCTTT. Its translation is CASSDPPTEACF.

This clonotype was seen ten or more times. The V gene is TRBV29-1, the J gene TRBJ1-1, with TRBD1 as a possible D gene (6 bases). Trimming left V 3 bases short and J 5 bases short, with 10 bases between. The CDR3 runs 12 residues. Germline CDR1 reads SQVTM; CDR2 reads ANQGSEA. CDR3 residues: CSVEGAGTEAFF. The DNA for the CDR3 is TGCAGCGTTGAGGGGGCAGGGACTGAAGCTTTCTTT.

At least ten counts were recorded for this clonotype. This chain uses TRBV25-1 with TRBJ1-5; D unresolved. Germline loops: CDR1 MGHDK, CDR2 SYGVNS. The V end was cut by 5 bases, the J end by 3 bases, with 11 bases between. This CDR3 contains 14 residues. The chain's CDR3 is CASSPRGPNQPQHF. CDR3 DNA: TGTGCCAGCAGTCCCCGAGGGCCCAATCAGCCCCAGCATTTT.

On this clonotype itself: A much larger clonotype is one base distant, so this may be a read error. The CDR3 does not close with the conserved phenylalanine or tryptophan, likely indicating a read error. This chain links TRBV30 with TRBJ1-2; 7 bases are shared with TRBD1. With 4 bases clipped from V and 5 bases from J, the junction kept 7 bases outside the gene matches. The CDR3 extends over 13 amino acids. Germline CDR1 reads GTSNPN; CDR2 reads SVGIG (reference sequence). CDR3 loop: CAWMTGRKYGYTV. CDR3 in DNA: TGTGCCTGGATGACAGGGAGGAAGTATGGCTACACCGTC.

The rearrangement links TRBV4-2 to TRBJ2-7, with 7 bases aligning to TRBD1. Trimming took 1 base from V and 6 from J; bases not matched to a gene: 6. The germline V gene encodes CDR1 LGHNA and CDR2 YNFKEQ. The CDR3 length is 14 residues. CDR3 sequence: CASSQVKTGTEQYF. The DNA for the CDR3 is TGTGCCAGCAGCCAAGTGAAGACAGGGACCGAGCAGTACTTC.

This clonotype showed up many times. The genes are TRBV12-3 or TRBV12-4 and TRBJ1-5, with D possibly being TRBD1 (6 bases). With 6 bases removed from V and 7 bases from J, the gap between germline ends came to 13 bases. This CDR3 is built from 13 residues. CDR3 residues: CASRQGEGQPQHF. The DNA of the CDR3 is TGTGCCAGCAGACAGGGAGAAGGACAGCCCCAGCATTTT.

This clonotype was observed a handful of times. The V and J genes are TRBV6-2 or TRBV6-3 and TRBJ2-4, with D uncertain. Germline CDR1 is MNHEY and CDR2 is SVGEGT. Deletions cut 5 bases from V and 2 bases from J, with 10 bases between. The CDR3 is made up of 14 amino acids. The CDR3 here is CASSPALTKNIQYF. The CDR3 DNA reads TGTGCCAGCAGTCCCGCCCTTACCAAAAACATTCAGTACTTC.

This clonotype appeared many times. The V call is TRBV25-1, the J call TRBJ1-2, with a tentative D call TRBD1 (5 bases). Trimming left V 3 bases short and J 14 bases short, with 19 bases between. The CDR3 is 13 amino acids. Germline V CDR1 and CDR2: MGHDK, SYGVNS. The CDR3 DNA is TGTGCCAGCAGTGACCGGGGACGGACGCCTATAACCTTC. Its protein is CASSDRGRTPITF.

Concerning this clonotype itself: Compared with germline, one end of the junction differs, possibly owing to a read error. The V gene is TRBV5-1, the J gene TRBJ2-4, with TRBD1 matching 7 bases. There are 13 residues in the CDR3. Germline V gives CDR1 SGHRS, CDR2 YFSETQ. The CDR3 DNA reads TGCGCCAGCAGCTCGGGACAGAAAAACATTAAGTACTTC. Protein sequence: CASSSGQKNIKYF.

The CDR3 protein is CSASLSGWFEQPQHF. CDR3 bases: TGCAGTGCTAGTTTGTCAGGGTGGTTCGAGCAGCCCCAGCATTTT. This chain links TRBV20-1 with TRBJ1-5, with D tentatively TRBD1 (5 bases). V was clipped by 3 bases and J by 7 bases, with 19 bases between them. Germline V gene data show CDR1 as DFQATT and CDR2 as SNEGSKA (reference sequence). The CDR3 runs 15 residues.

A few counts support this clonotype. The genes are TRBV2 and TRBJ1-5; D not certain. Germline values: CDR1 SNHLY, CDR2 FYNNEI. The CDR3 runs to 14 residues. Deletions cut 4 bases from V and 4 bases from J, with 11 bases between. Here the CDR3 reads CASSGIVPNQPQHF. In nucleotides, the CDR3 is TGTGCCAGCAGTGGTATAGTCCCGAATCAGCCCCAGCATTTT.

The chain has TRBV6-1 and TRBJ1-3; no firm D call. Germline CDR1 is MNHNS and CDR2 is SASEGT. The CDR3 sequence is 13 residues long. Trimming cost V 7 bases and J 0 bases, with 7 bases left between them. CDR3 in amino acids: CASNRFSGNTIYF. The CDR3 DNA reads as TGTGCCAGCAATCGGTTCTCTGGAAACACCATATATTTT.

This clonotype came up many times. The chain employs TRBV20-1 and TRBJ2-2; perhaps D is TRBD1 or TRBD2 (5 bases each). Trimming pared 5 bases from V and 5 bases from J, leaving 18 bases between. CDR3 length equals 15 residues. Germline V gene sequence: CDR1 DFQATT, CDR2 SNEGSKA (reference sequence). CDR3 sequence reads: CSASLPGRDTGELFF. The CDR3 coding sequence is TGCAGTGCTTCGTTACCGGGACGGGATACCGGGGAGCTGTTTTTT.

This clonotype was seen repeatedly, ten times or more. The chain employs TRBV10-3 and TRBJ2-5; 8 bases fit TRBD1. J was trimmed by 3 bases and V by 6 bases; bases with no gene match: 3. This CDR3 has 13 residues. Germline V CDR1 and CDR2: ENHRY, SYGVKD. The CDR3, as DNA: TGTGCCATCAGCGCGACAGGGGAAGAGACCCAGTACTTC. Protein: CAISATGEETQYF.

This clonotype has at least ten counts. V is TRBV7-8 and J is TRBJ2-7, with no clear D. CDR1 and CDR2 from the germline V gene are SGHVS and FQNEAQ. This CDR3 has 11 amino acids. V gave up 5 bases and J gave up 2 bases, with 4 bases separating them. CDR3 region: CASSVTYEQYF. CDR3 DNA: TGTGCCAGCAGCGTAACCTACGAGCAGTACTTC.

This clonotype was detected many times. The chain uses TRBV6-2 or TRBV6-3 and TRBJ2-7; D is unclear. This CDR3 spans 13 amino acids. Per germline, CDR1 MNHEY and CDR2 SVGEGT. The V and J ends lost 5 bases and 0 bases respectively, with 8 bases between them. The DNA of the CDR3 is TGTGCCAGCAGTCCCTCTATCTCCTACGAGCAGTACTTC. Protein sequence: CASSPSISYEQYF.

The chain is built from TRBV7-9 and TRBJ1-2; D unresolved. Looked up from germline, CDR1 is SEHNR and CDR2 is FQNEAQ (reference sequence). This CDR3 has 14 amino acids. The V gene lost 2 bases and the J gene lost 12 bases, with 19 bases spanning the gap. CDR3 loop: CASSLPAVGVRHTF. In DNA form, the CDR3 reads TGTGCCAGCAGCTTACCGGCGGTCGGTGTGCGCCACACCTTC.

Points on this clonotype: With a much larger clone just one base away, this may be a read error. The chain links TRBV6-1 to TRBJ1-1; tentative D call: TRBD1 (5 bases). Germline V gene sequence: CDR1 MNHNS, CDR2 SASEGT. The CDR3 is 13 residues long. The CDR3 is CVTRGGGNTEAFF. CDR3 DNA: TGTGTCACCCGGGGGGGGGGAAACACTGAAGCTTTCTTT.